Listed below are T cell receptor beta chains from one sample, sequenced in a study of cytomegalovirus exposure and HLA in healthy donors. The protocol was immunoSEQ multiplex PCR, while the TCRdb copy is restricted to in-frame clones and leaves out a portion. The sample carries approximately 180,000 clones, around 80% recorded once. The sequencing input was PBMCs. The receptors derive from a man between 25 and 39 years old in good health and CMV-seropositive. The CDR3 runs from the conserved cysteine through the conserved F or W. A D gene is named only where the DNA matches it firmly. Not all rows give a size; the values are once, few, many and, for expanded clones, a class.

len: 11
abundance: .
d_gene: TRBD1
j_gene: TRBJ2-1
v_gene: TRBV29-1
CDR3aa: CSVNRGNEQFF
CDR3nt: TGCAGCGTTAACAGGGGTAATGAGCAGTTCTTC

len: 14
abundance: .
d_gene: TRBD1
j_gene: TRBJ1-2
v_gene: TRBV7-9
CDR3aa: CASSWGQGRGGYTF
CDR3nt: TGTGCCAGCAGCTGGGGACAGGGGCGCGGTGGCTACACCTTC

len: 16
abundance: few
d_gene: .
j_gene: TRBJ2-2
v_gene: TRBV5-1
CDR3aa: CASSPPAGWNTGELFF
CDR3nt: TGCGCCAGCAGCCCCCCCGCAGGGTGGAACACCGGGGAGCTGTTTTTT

len: 15
abundance: .
d_gene: .
j_gene: TRBJ2-5
v_gene: TRBV6-1
CDR3aa: CASSPSWGPQETQYF
CDR3nt: TGTGCCAGCAGCCCTAGTTGGGGGCCTCAAGAGACCCAGTACTTC

len: 15
abundance: .
d_gene: .
j_gene: TRBJ2-7
v_gene: TRBV27
CDR3aa: CASSLSSGVVWEQYF
CDR3nt: TGTGCCAGCAGTTTGAGCTCGGGAGTTGTATGGGAGCAGTACTTC

len: 18
abundance: .
d_gene: .
j_gene: TRBJ1-4
v_gene: TRBV10-2
CDR3aa: CASSLEYQGWGTNEKLFF
CDR3nt: TGCGCCAGCAGCCTAGAGTATCAGGGGTGGGGCACTAATGAAAAACTGTTTTTT

len: 15
abundance: .
d_gene: TRBD2
j_gene: TRBJ2-5
v_gene: TRBV7-9
CDR3aa: CASSSTSGAGETQYF
CDR3nt: TGTGCCAGCAGCTCGACTAGCGGGGCAGGAGAGACCCAGTACTTC

len: 14
abundance: .
d_gene: .
j_gene: TRBJ2-1
v_gene: TRBV5-1
CDR3aa: CASSPSGPYNEQFF
CDR3nt: TGCGCCAGCAGCCCGAGCGGACCCTACAATGAGCAGTTCTTC

len: 14
abundance: .
d_gene: TRBD1
j_gene: TRBJ2-7
v_gene: TRBV11-2
CDR3aa: CASSLRGQGDEQYF
CDR3nt: TGTGCCAGCAGCTTAAGGGGACAGGGGGACGAGCAGTACTTC

len: 14
abundance: .
d_gene: TRBD2
j_gene: TRBJ2-3
v_gene: TRBV7-3
CDR3aa: CASSPLAGEDTQYF
CDR3nt: TGTGCCAGCAGCCCCCTAGCGGGAGAAGATACGCAGTATTTT

len: 15
abundance: .
d_gene: TRBD2
j_gene: TRBJ2-1
v_gene: TRBV11-3
CDR3aa: CASSLVAGGLNEQFF
CDR3nt: TGTGCCAGCAGCTTGGTAGCGGGGGGGCTCAATGAGCAGTTCTTC

len: 12
abundance: .
d_gene: .
j_gene: TRBJ2-7
v_gene: TRBV28
CDR3aa: CATQSPSYEQYF
CDR3nt: TGTGCCACCCAATCCCCCAGTTACGAGCAGTACTTC

len: 14
abundance: .
d_gene: .
j_gene: TRBJ1-1
v_gene: TRBV5-4
CDR3aa: CASSLQRVNTEAFF
CDR3nt: TGTGCCAGCAGCTTACAACGGGTGAACACTGAAGCTTTCTTT

len: 15
abundance: .
d_gene: .
j_gene: TRBJ1-4
v_gene: TRBV5-8
CDR3aa: CASSLTGLEWEKLFF
CDR3nt: TGTGCCAGCAGCTTGACCGGGTTGGAGTGGGAAAAACTGTTTTTT

len: 15
abundance: .
d_gene: TRBD1
j_gene: TRBJ2-5
v_gene: TRBV27
CDR3aa: CASSPDRTRLETQYF
CDR3nt: TGTGCCAGCAGCCCGGACAGGACGAGGTTAGAGACCCAGTACTTC

len: 14
abundance: .
d_gene: .
j_gene: TRBJ2-5
v_gene: TRBV7-6
CDR3aa: CASSLRTVQETQYF
CDR3nt: TGTGCCAGCAGCCTGCGGACAGTCCAAGAGACCCAGTACTTC

len: 12
abundance: few
d_gene: TRBD1
j_gene: TRBJ1-4
v_gene: TRBV19
CDR3aa: CASQGVDEKLFF
CDR3nt: TGTGCCTCACAGGGGGTGGATGAAAAACTGTTTTTT

len: 20
abundance: .
d_gene: .
j_gene: TRBJ2-7
v_gene: TRBV21-1
CDR3aa: CASSKQEGAKIPTNFYEQYF
CDR3nt: TGTGCCAGCAGCAAACAAGAGGGGGCTAAGATCCCCACCAATTTCTACGAGCAGTACTTC

len: 16
abundance: .
d_gene: TRBD2
j_gene: TRBJ2-1
v_gene: TRBV9
CDR3aa: CASSVVEREGPGEQFF
CDR3nt: TGTGCCAGCAGCGTAGTGGAGCGGGAGGGCCCTGGGGAGCAGTTCTTC

len: 16
abundance: .
d_gene: TRBD2
j_gene: TRBJ2-1
v_gene: TRBV18
CDR3aa: CASSPSSGGALREQFF
CDR3nt: TGTGCCAGCTCACCCTCCTCCGGGGGGGCCCTTCGGGAGCAGTTCTTC

len: 15
abundance: .
d_gene: .
j_gene: TRBJ1-5
v_gene: TRBV6-1
CDR3aa: CASSTSRQPNQPQHF
CDR3nt: .

len: 18
abundance: .
d_gene: TRBD2
j_gene: TRBJ2-1
v_gene: TRBV5-1
CDR3aa: CASSPGLAGVGSYNEQFF
CDR3nt: TGCGCCAGCAGCCCGGGACTAGCGGGAGTCGGATCCTACAATGAGCAGTTCTTC

len: 16
abundance: few
d_gene: TRBD1
j_gene: TRBJ2-1
v_gene: TRBV11-3
CDR3aa: CASSLSTGQGYNEQFF
CDR3nt: TGTGCCAGCAGCTTATCAACCGGACAGGGGTACAATGAGCAGTTCTTC

len: 18
abundance: .
d_gene: .
j_gene: TRBJ2-3
v_gene: TRBV12-2
CDR3aa: CASRLGSGGLDGTDTQYF
CDR3nt: TGTGCAAGTCGCTTAGGGAGCGGGGGGCTGGACGGCACAGATACGCAGTATTTT

len: 14
abundance: .
d_gene: TRBD1
j_gene: TRBJ1-1
v_gene: TRBV7-9
CDR3aa: CASSYRGLNTEAFF
CDR3nt: TGTGCCAGCAGCTACAGGGGGCTGAACACTGAAGCTTTCTTT

len: 16
abundance: once
d_gene: TRBD1
j_gene: TRBJ2-1
v_gene: TRBV18
CDR3aa: CASSPGTGGSYNEQFF
CDR3nt: TGTGCCAGCTCACCCGGAACAGGGGGCTCCTACAATGAGCAGTTCTTC

len: 17
abundance: .
d_gene: .
j_gene: TRBJ1-4
v_gene: TRBV14
CDR3aa: CASSQDRRWGGNEKLFF
CDR3nt: TGTGCCAGCAGCCAAGATCGGAGATGGGGGGGCAATGAAAAACTGTTTTTT

len: 15
abundance: .
d_gene: .
j_gene: TRBJ1-1
v_gene: TRBV21-1
CDR3aa: CASSKLTDCYTEAFF
CDR3nt: TGTGCCAGCAGCAAATTGACGGACTGTTACACTGAAGCTTTCTTT